A single sample is the source of the 16 T cell receptor beta chains below, sequenced in a study of metastatic and nonmetastatic thyroid tumors. Thyroid surgery was preceded by no treatment in any patient. TCRdb re-processed the PCR reads through MiXCR. Found here are tens of thousands of clones, under 15% of them singletons; the top ten hold 3% to 4.5%. Source material: blood. These receptors were collected from a female donor with papillary thyroid cancer or a benign thyroid nodule (not recorded which). Some clones in this sample may be carry-over from other donors' samples.

The table lists this clone with a few counts. Since a much larger clone is just one base distant, this may be a read error. The CDR3 sequence: CASSLVTLQETQYF. DNA for the CDR3: TGCGCCAGCAGCTTAGTAACCCTGCAAGAGACCCAGTACTTC. The gene calls are TRBV5-1 and TRBJ2-5; no clear D. The CDR3 sequence is 14 residues long. Per the germline V gene, CDR1 is SGHRS and CDR2 is YFSETQ. Trimming took 2 bases from V and 2 from J, leaving 10 bases between them.

This clone was observed many times. The chain joins TRBV6-2 or TRBV6-3 to TRBJ2-1; TRBD2 matches at 8 bases. Losses at the gene ends were 7 bases for V and 5 bases for J; bases not matched to a gene: 7. There are 14 residues in the CDR3. Germline loops: CDR1 MNHEY, CDR2 SVGEGT. CDR3 DNA sequence: TGTGCCAGCAACAAGGCGGGGGGAAACAATGAGCAGTTCTTC. Its protein is CASNKAGGNNEQFF.

This clone was counted at least ten times. V is TRBV27 and J is TRBJ2-2, with TRBD2 identical over 10 bases. V dropped 4 bases and J dropped 4; count of bases not matched to a gene: 6. Germline V CDR1 and CDR2: MNHEY, SMNVEV (reference sequence). This CDR3 comprises 16 residues. The CDR3 loop is CASSSAGTSATGELFF. The CDR3 region has the DNA TGTGCCAGCAGTTCCGCCGGGACTAGCGCCACCGGGGAGCTGTTTTTT.

This clone occurred many times. The rearrangement links TRBV24-1 to TRBJ2-3; 9 nucleotides line up with TRBD1. The CDR3 is 16 amino acids. The germline CDR1 and CDR2 sequences are KGHDR and SFDVKD. J was trimmed by 9 bases and V by 0 bases; bases with no gene match: 9. The CDR3, as DNA: TGTGCCACCAGTGATTTGGGGGACAGGGTCTTTCTAACGCAGTATTTT. This codes for CATSDLGDRVFLTQYF.

This clone was counted many times. The chain employs TRBV18 and TRBJ1-3; D is perhaps TRBD1 (6 bases). With 0 bases removed from V and 0 bases from J, the gap between germline ends came to 9 bases. Germline V gene sequence: CDR1 KGHSH, CDR2 LQKENI. This CDR3 has 16 residues. In DNA, the CDR3 is TGTGCCAGCTCACCACCGGGGGCACACTCTGGAAACACCATATATTTT. As protein: CASSPPGAHSGNTIYF.

The genes are TRBV11-2 and TRBJ2-1; D unresolved. CDR1 is SGHAT and CDR2 is FQNNGV in the germline V gene. The CDR3 has 18 residues. With 2 bases removed from V and 4 bases from J, the gap between germline ends came to 21 bases. The CDR3 loop reads CASSLRYFGSEPYNEQFF. The CDR3, as DNA: TGTGCCAGCAGCTTACGGTATTTCGGGTCGGAGCCTTACAATGAGCAGTTCTTC.

About this clone: The CDR3 carries no conserved terminal phenylalanine or tryptophan, so it likely arises from a read error. The chain's CDR3 is CASQLSSGGYTDTQYS. In nucleotides, the CDR3 is TGTGCCAGCCAGCTTAGTTCAGGGGGGTACACAGATACGCAGTATTCT. V and J are TRBV11-1 and TRBJ2-3, with a tentative D call TRBD1 (7 bases). V lost 8 bases and J 2 bases, leaving 20 bases between the germline ends. The V gene's germline CDR1 is SGHAT and CDR2 FQDESV (reference sequence). CDR3 length: 16 residues.

V and J are TRBV9 and TRBJ1-2; 9 bases are shared with TRBD1. The CDR3 has 15 residues. Losses at the gene ends were 0 bases for V and 4 bases for J; bases not matched to a gene: 4. The germline V gene encodes CDR1 SGDLS and CDR2 YYNGEE. CDR3 DNA sequence: TGTGCCAGCAGCGTAGGGGGACAGGGTTCCTATGGCTACACCTTC. Translating it yields CASSVGGQGSYGYTF.

The chain employs TRBV7-3 and TRBJ2-2; maybe TRBD1 (5 bases). This CDR3 is built from 22 residues. Deletions cut 1 base from V and 3 bases from J, with 30 bases between. CDR1 and CDR2 from the germline V gene are SGHTA and FQGTGA. The CDR3 sequence is CASSLKGTSWGLPSEDTGELFF. The CDR3 coding sequence is TGTGCCAGCAGCTTAAAAGGAACGTCTTGGGGCCTCCCCAGTGAGGACACCGGGGAGCTGTTTTTT.

This clone has a count of ten or more. This rearrangement joins TRBV6-1 to TRBJ2-7; the D gene is possibly TRBD2 (5 bases). CDR1 and CDR2 from the germline V gene are MNHNS and SASEGT. V lost 5 bases, J lost 2 bases, and 13 bases lay in between. The CDR3 runs to 14 residues. The DNA of the CDR3 is TGTGCCAGCAGTTCCAGGAGGAGGCCCTACGAGCAGTACTTC. Protein product: CASSSRRRPYEQYF.

At least ten counts were recorded for this clone. J is TRBJ2-5 and V is TRBV6-1; TRBD1 matches 8 bases. CDR1 is MNHNS and CDR2 is SASEGT in the germline V gene. This CDR3 spans 12 amino acids. V was clipped by 7 bases and J by 5 bases; unmatched bases: 3. The CDR3 here is CASMTGDETQYF. The CDR3 DNA reads TGTGCCAGCATGACAGGGGACGAGACCCAGTACTTC.

This clone was picked up many times. The rearrangement uses TRBV11-2 and TRBJ1-2, with 12 bases matching TRBD1. This CDR3 spans 17 amino acids. Per the germline V gene, CDR1 is SGHAT and CDR2 is FQNNGV. J was trimmed by 1 base and V by 3 bases; bases with no gene match: 6. CDR3 DNA sequence: TGTGCCAGCAGCTTCCGGGACAGGGGGCAACTTAACTATGGCTACACCTTC. This sequence encodes CASSFRDRGQLNYGYTF.

With respect to this clone: One base away lies a much larger clone, so this may be a sequencing read error. J is TRBJ1-1 and V is TRBV5-1; D call uncertain. Germline CDR1 reads SGHRS; CDR2 reads YFSETQ. The CDR3 contains 13 residues. V lost 0 bases to trimming and J lost 7 bases, with 10 bases between them. In DNA form, the CDR3 reads TGCGCCAGCAGCTTGGTTGGCAGAAGTGAAGCTTTCTTT. It is translated as CASSLVGRSEAFF.

The rearrangement joins TRBV30 to TRBJ2-3; 7 nucleotides agree with TRBD2. This CDR3 has 14 residues. Germline CDR1 and CDR2: GTSNPN and SVGIG (reference sequence). After removal of 2 bases from V and 7 bases from J, the junction contained 9 bases not matched to a gene. CDR3 sequence: CAWSTGGGIYTQYF. The CDR3 coding sequence is TGTGCCTGGAGTACGGGGGGAGGCATATATACGCAGTATTTT.

A note on this clone: Being one base from a much bigger clone, this may be a read error. The J gene is TRBJ2-3, the V gene TRBV7-6; TRBD2 matches at 9 bases. This CDR3 region has 18 residues. Germline-derived CDR1 and CDR2 are SGHVS and FNYEAQ. The CDR3 region has the DNA TGTGCCAGCAGCTTAATGAGCGGGGGGCCGAGGAGCACAGATACGCGGTATTTT. Translating gives CASSLMSGGPRSTDTRYF. The full variable domain, in which reference TRBV7-6 and TRBJ2-3 provide the parts outside the CDR3, is GAGVSQSPRYKVTKRGQDVALRCDPISGHVSLYWYRQALGQGPEFLTYFNYEAQQDKSGLPNDRFSAERPEGSISTLTIQRTEQRDSAMYRCASSLMSGGPRSTDTRYFGPGTRLTVL.

This clone was observed many times. V and J are TRBV5-6 and TRBJ1-5, with 7 bases matching TRBD1. The CDR3 loop spans 16 amino acids. Trimming cost V 4 bases and J 5 bases; bases outside gene matches: 12. Germline V gene data show CDR1 as SGHDT and CDR2 as YYEEEE. In DNA, the CDR3 is TGTGCCAGCAGCAGGACCGGGACAGCCTTCTATCAGCCCCAGCATTTT. The encoded protein is CASSRTGTAFYQPQHF.